This T cell receptor (beta chain) was captured by sequencing in a study of blood T cells in healthy people across ages. Overall study findings and caveats: It was the long-lived donors that had more naive CD4+ cells and higher diversity than aged donors. Researchers deemed the diversity estimates from one million T cells underestimates. CMV status of donors was unknown, possibly confounding expanded clonotype changes.

Isolation of PBMCs gave at least 7 million cells per sample. This clonotype turned up a few times. Its cognate antigen is unknown. Germline V gene lookup returns CDR1 SEHNR and CDR2 FQNEAQ (reference sequence). The V gene lost 6 bases and the J gene lost 5 bases, with 13 bases spanning the gap. CDR3 length: 13 amino acids. Sample-barcoded 5' priming and a J-beta primer mix drove a second PCR of about 6 to 12 cycles. MiXCR was run by TCRdb on the 5' RACE reads, yielding one entry per CDR3 protein. The sample records about 1.6 million distinct CDR3 sequences, 34% being singletons. The V and J genes are TRBV7-9 and TRBJ2-5; D is ambiguous. The TCR originated in a woman in her twenties or thirties in good health. The source material was blood. In DNA form, the CDR3 reads TGTGCCAGCAGTCCACCTTTCGTGGAGACCCAGTACTTC. Amino acid sequence: CASSPPFVETQYF. The full variable domain, in which reference TRBV7-9 and TRBJ2-5 provide the parts outside the CDR3, is DTGVSQNPRHKITKRGQNVTFRCDPISEHNRLYWYRQTLGQGPEFLTYFQNEAQLEKSRLLSDRFSAERPKGSFSTLEIQRTEQGDSAMYLCASSPPFVETQYFGPGTRLLVL.